This T cell receptor (beta chain) was profiled in a study of regulatory T cells in long-lasting Graves disease. Study findings and constraints: More public clonotypes were shared by persistent patients (about 2,700) than by new patients (roughly 870).

This sample's time point: newly diagnosed GD, antithyroid drugs for less than 3 months. The TCR library used RNA extracted from PBMCs. According to the study, TCR beta libraries were built with iRepertoire HTBI primers and CDR3-region Arm-PCR. TCRdb processed the multiplex PCR reads anew with MiXCR; each CDR3 protein has one entry. The sample has hundreds of thousands of distinct CDR3 sequences, about a sixth seen once. CDR1 and CDR2 (germline): DFQATT, SNEGSKA (reference sequence). The V end lost 0 bases, the J end lost 7 bases, and 9 bases lay between the germline ends. This CDR3 has 13 residues. About this clonotype itself: Its matching antigen is unknown.

This sample also appeared in a second study, on T cells in Graves' hyperthyroidism and ophthalmopathy. This second report adds: HTBI primers drove first-round RT-PCR of the TCR CDR3. By a 13 V-J model, ophthalmopathy was set apart from stable hyperthyroidism. It was a median about 6 months before onset that the model predicted ophthalmopathy.

The TCR originated in a man aged 35-49 years with Graves disease. This sample comprised peripheral blood mononuclear cells (PBMCs), obtained at new diagnosis, from a patient treated with antithyroid drugs. The chain is built from TRBV20-1 and TRBJ1-4; D uncertain. The CDR3 coding sequence is TGCAGTGCTAGAGATCTGAGGTCTGAAAAACTGTTTTTT. Its protein is CSARDLRSEKLFF.